These 32 T cell receptor beta chains originate from one sample sequenced in a study of OX40 agonist ivuxolimab in advanced cancers. The assay was immunoSEQ multiplex PCR, and TCRdb's table has in-frame clones only and misses some. This sample has more than 20,000 clones; more than 80% occur once, and the top ten carry roughly 34%. This material consisted of CD4+ or CD8+ T cells sorted from blood, taken in a trial of the OX40 agonist ivuxolimab. These receptors were obtained from an adult with an advanced solid tumor such as melanoma, head and neck, liver or kidney cancer.

The rearrangement uses TRBV9 and TRBJ1-4; no clear D gene. Trimming left V 3 bases short and J 5 bases short, with 14 bases between. In germline, CDR1 is SGDLS, CDR2 YYNGEE. CDR3 size: 15 residues. The CDR3 loop is CASSAYPGGNEKLFF. The CDR3 bases are TGTGCCAGCAGCGCATACCCGGGAGGCAATGAAAAACTGTTTTTT.

This sequence joins TRBV19 and TRBJ2-7; D is unresolved. Germline loops: CDR1 LNHDA, CDR2 SQIVND (reference sequence). The CDR3 is 17 amino acids. Trimming shortened V by 2 bases and J by 0 bases, and 17 bases separated the two germline ends. CDR3 sequence (DNA): TGTGCCAGTAGTATAAAGTTGCCAGGCTCACTCTCCTACGAGCAGTACTTC. Protein sequence: CASSIKLPGSLSYEQYF.

This clone is deemed medium-sized. The chain has TRBV29-1 and TRBJ2-7; TRBD1 or TRBD2 may be the D gene (5 bases each). CDR1 is SQVTM, CDR2 ANQGSEA, per germline. The CDR3 totals 11 residues. The V end lost 4 bases, the J end lost 12 bases, and 16 bases lay between the germline ends. CDR3 in DNA: TGCAGCGTTGGAGAGTTTGGGACCTTGTACTTC. Protein product: CSVGEFGTLYF.

V is TRBV27 and J is TRBJ2-7; 9 bases fit TRBD1. This CDR3 is built from 16 residues. V was pared by 5 bases and J by 0 bases, with 8 bases of the junction left unmatched. Germline CDR1 MNHEY, CDR2 SMNVEV (reference sequence). CDR3 region: CASSTSGTGFSYEQYF. DNA for the CDR3: TGTGCCAGCAGTACCTCCGGGACAGGGTTCTCCTACGAGCAGTACTTC.

The chain is built from TRBV9 and TRBJ2-1, with 10 bases lining up with TRBD2. With V trimmed by 0 bases and J by 10 bases, 7 bases remained unmatched. This CDR3 is 15 amino acids long. Germline CDR1 SGDLS, CDR2 YYNGEE. The DNA for the CDR3 is TGTGCCAGCAGCGTAGGTAGCGGGAGGACTGGGGAGCAGTTCTTC. Amino acid sequence: CASSVGSGRTGEQFF.

This chain links TRBV19 with TRBJ2-7, with D possibly TRBD1 on 6 matching bases. V was clipped by 2 bases and J by 4 bases, with 15 bases between them. This CDR3 has 15 amino acids. Germline V gene lookup returns CDR1 LNHDA and CDR2 SQIVND (reference sequence). The CDR3 reads CASSIRLTGGYEQYF. CDR3 bases: TGTGCCAGTAGTATACGGTTGACAGGAGGATACGAGCAGTACTTC.

The chain combines TRBV29-1 with TRBJ2-1; 10 bases line up with TRBD2. CDR3 length: 18 amino acids. The germline gives CDR1 SQVTM, CDR2 ANQGSEA. V trimming: 5 bases; J trimming: 0 bases; junction bases outside the gene matches: 13. The CDR3 DNA reads TGCAGCGTTTTCTTCCCGACTAGCGGGCCTAGCTCCTACAATGAGCAGTTCTTC. Protein: CSVFFPTSGPSSYNEQFF.

The J gene is TRBJ2-7, the V gene TRBV5-5, with D perhaps assigned TRBD1 or TRBD2 (5 bases each). The CDR3 is made up of 14 amino acids. CDR1 and CDR2 from the germline V gene are SGHKS and YYEKEE (reference sequence). The ends were cut back, 1 base at V and 0 bases at J, with 8 bases in the middle. CDR3 in amino acids: CASSLMGDSYEQYF. CDR3 sequence (DNA): TGTGCCAGCAGCTTGATGGGGGACTCCTACGAGCAGTACTTC.

This clone was counted between two and nine times. The chain couples TRBV29-1 to TRBJ1-1; tentatively, D is TRBD1 (5 bases). The germline V gene has CDR1 SQVTM and CDR2 ANQGSEA. The V and J ends lost 0 bases and 2 bases respectively, with 10 bases between them. The CDR3 runs to 14 residues. DNA for the CDR3: TGCAGCGTTGAAGACGGGACGGGAAACACTGAAGCTTTCTTT. This gives the protein CSVEDGTGNTEAFF.

This clone was found a few times. This chain uses TRBV28 with TRBJ2-7, with 10 bases identical to TRBD1. CDR3 size: 16 residues. The germline V gene encodes CDR1 MDHEN and CDR2 SYDVKM. The V and J ends lost 5 bases and 4 bases, in that order; junction bases with no gene match: 11. CDR3 bases: TGTGCCAGCAGTCCCCGGTACCGGGACAGGGGTTACGAGCAGTACTTC. This gives the protein CASSPRYRDRGYEQYF.

Here the CDR3 DNA reads TGCGCCAGCAGTGAGTTAAAGGGAGGCACTGAAGCTTTCTTT. It yields the protein CASSELKGGTEAFF. V and J are TRBV10-1 and TRBJ1-1, with D hard to call. This CDR3 comprises 14 residues. Trimming left V 1 base short and J 4 bases short, with 10 bases between. Germline CDR1 is WNHNN and CDR2 is SYGVQD (reference sequence).

The chain recombines TRBV7-2 with TRBJ2-3; D ambiguous. Germline V lookup: CDR1 SGHTA, CDR2 FQGNSA. The CDR3 covers 15 residues. Trimming pared 3 bases from V and 0 bases from J, leaving 10 bases between. The CDR3 loop reads CASSFISPSTDTQYF. Here the CDR3 DNA reads TGTGCCAGCAGCTTCATTAGCCCTAGCACAGATACGCAGTATTTT.

This chain connects TRBV5-1 to TRBJ2-7, with TRBD1 matching 9 bases. This CDR3 is built from 13 residues. V dropped 5 bases and J dropped 5; count of bases not matched to a gene: 5. From germline, CDR1 is SGHRS and CDR2 YFSETQ. The CDR3 region has the DNA TGCGCCAGCAGTTGGGACAGGGTAGACGAGCAGTACTTC. As protein: CASSWDRVDEQYF.

V and J are TRBV29-1 and TRBJ2-7; 11 nucleotides align to TRBD2. There are 13 residues in the CDR3. CDR1 is SQVTM and CDR2 is ANQGSEA in the germline V gene. After removal of 6 bases from V and 7 bases from J, the junction contained 8 bases not matched to a gene. For the CDR3, the DNA is TGCAGCGTAATTAGCGGGAGGGCCTGGGAGCAGTACTTC. It yields the protein CSVISGRAWEQYF.

The V call is TRBV2, the J call TRBJ2-7; 9 bases line up with TRBD2. Germline CDR1 and CDR2: SNHLY and FYNNEI. V was pared by 10 bases and J by 1 base, with 2 bases of the junction left unmatched. The CDR3 covers 12 residues. This CDR3 is CATLAGSYEQYF. The DNA for the CDR3 is TGTGCCACCCTAGCGGGATCCTACGAGCAGTACTTC.

The chain recombines TRBV11-2 with TRBJ2-3; 9 bases map to TRBD1. After removal of 5 bases from V and 5 bases from J, the junction contained 8 bases not matched to a gene. Germline loops: CDR1 SGHAT, CDR2 FQNNGV. The CDR3 covers 15 residues. CDR3 region: CASSLQGALGDTQYF. CDR3 sequence (DNA): TGTGCCAGCAGCCTACAGGGGGCTTTAGGAGATACGCAGTATTTT.

This clone was seen only once. The chain carries TRBV29-1 and TRBJ2-5; TRBD1 matches 10 bases. The V gene end was trimmed by 0 bases and the J gene end by 5 bases; junction bases not matched to a gene: 18. Per the germline V gene, CDR1 is SQVTM and CDR2 is ANQGSEA. This CDR3 region has 19 residues. Written as DNA, the CDR3 is TGCAGCGTTGAAGAAGGGGAGGACAGGGGGGGCGTTTTTTCCGAGACCCAGTACTTC. This encodes CSVEEGEDRGGVFSETQYF.

This clone has a single count. Other DNA sequences in the sample encode the same CDR3. This chain joins TRBV6-5 and TRBJ1-2, with D perhaps matching TRBD1 (5 bases). The germline V gene has CDR1 MNHEY and CDR2 SVGAGI. This CDR3 is 13 amino acids long. Trimming shortened V by 2 bases and J by 2 bases, and 6 bases separated the two germline ends. The CDR3 DNA reads TGTGCCAGCAGTTACGGGGGGAACTATGGCTACACCTTC. Its protein is CASSYGGNYGYTF.

This clone showed up just once. The rearrangement links TRBV7-9 to TRBJ2-5; D gene ambiguous. The J call may be wrong; the DNA end is better matched by TRBJ2-7. The CDR3 extends over 15 amino acids. The germline gives CDR1 SEHNR, CDR2 FQNEAQ (reference sequence). In DNA, the CDR3 is TGTGCCAGCAGCCCACAACCAACCGACGGGTACGAGCAGTACTTC. This sequence encodes CASSPQPTDGYEQYF.

Turning to this clone: One end of the junction does not line up with germline, which may come from a read error. The chain employs TRBV5-5 and TRBJ2-7; 10 positions match TRBD1. Germline V gene lookup returns CDR1 SGHKS and CDR2 YYEKEE (reference sequence). The CDR3 is 15 amino acids. The CDR3 protein is CASTLVGTGVVEQYF. The CDR3 DNA sequence: TGTGCCAGCACCTTGGTCGGGACAGGGGTGGTCGAGCAGTACTTC.

The chain joins TRBV2 to TRBJ1-2, with D possibly matching TRBD1 (6 bases). With 8 bases removed from V and 4 bases from J, the gap between germline ends came to 14 bases. This CDR3 contains 13 residues. In germline, CDR1 is SNHLY, CDR2 FYNNEI. CDR3 amino acids: CASLGGLGYGYTF. DNA for the CDR3: TGTGCCAGCCTGGGGGGGCTGGGCTATGGCTACACCTTC. The entire variable domain, with the rest obtained from reference TRBV2 and TRBJ1-2, is as follows: EPEVTQTPSHQVTQMGQEVILRCVPISNHLYFYWYRQILGQKVEFLVSFYNNEISEKSEIFDDQFSVERPDGSNFTLKIRSTKLEDSAMYFCASLGGLGYGYTFGSGTRLTVV.

The V gene is TRBV12-5, the J gene TRBJ2-3, with D possibly being TRBD2 (5 bases). Germline V gene sequence: CDR1 LGHNT, CDR2 FRNRAP. CDR3 length: 16 amino acids. With 3 bases removed from V and 4 bases from J, the gap between germline ends came to 17 bases. The CDR3 region has the DNA TGTGCTAGTGGTTTACCCACCGGCGGGTTGCCAGATACGCAGTATTTT. This encodes CASGLPTGGLPDTQYF.

This chain connects TRBV5-1 to TRBJ1-1; D unclear. The CDR3 totals 14 residues. V was trimmed by 4 bases and J by 1 base, leaving 11 bases between them. The V gene's germline CDR1 is SGHRS and CDR2 YFSETQ. The CDR3 spells CASSPLLRNTEAFF. As DNA, the CDR3 is TGCGCCAGCAGCCCCCTCCTCCGGAACACTGAAGCTTTCTTT.

This chain joins TRBV5-1 and TRBJ1-2, with TRBD1 identical over 9 bases. CDR3 length equals 18 residues. V shed 0 bases and J 2 bases; nucleotides not matched to a gene: 11. Germline CDR1 reads SGHRS; CDR2 reads YFSETQ. The CDR3 bases are TGCGCCAGCAGCTTGGACCCCCTCGGACAGGGGCTCAACTATGGCTACACCTTC. Its protein is CASSLDPLGQGLNYGYTF.

The genes are TRBV5-6 and TRBJ2-7, with 9 nucleotides matching TRBD2. Germline trimming cut 0 bases from V and 7 bases from J; bases unmatched to any gene: 5. The germline V gene has CDR1 SGHDT and CDR2 YYEEEE. The length of the CDR3 is 14 residues. CDR3 residues: CASSLVLTSGEQYF. CDR3 DNA sequence: TGTGCCAGCAGCTTGGTATTGACTAGCGGAGAGCAGTACTTC.

The chain couples TRBV11-3 to TRBJ2-3; D not resolved. This CDR3 is built from 14 residues. The V and J ends lost 3 bases and 0 bases respectively, with 7 bases between them. Germline V lookup: CDR1 SGHNT, CDR2 YENEEA. The CDR3 here is CASSFLVSTDTQYF. The CDR3 nucleotides read TGTGCCAGCAGCTTTTTAGTTAGCACAGATACGCAGTATTTT.

In its sample, this clone is medium-sized. The V call is TRBV16, the J call TRBJ1-2; D perhaps matches TRBD1 (5 bases). Looked up from germline, CDR1 is KGHSY and CDR2 is FQNENV. This CDR3 is 13 amino acids long. V lost 0 bases, J lost 6 bases, and 8 bases lay in between. CDR3 DNA sequence: TGTGCCAGCAGCCAATCGCAGGGACATGGCTACACCTTC. Protein sequence: CASSQSQGHGYTF.

The genes are TRBV19 and TRBJ1-1; unclear D gene. Germline V CDR1 and CDR2: LNHDA, SQIVND (reference sequence). The length of the CDR3 is 16 residues. Trimming took off 3 bases at V and 3 bases at J, with 17 bases between the two ends. The CDR3 DNA sequence: TGTGCCAGTAGTATCGAATCGGCCCGACGGGACACTGAAGCTTTCTTT. This translates into CASSIESARRDTEAFF.

The chain recombines TRBV5-6 with TRBJ2-6; 10 bases are a match to TRBD1. Germline-derived CDR1 and CDR2 are SGHDT and YYEEEE. This CDR3 has 14 amino acids. V shed 4 bases, J shed 10 bases, and the junction held 5 bases outside the gene matches. The CDR3 nucleotides read TGTGCCAGCAGCGTGACAGGGGGCGCGAACGTCCTGACTTTC. It encodes CASSVTGGANVLTF. Drawing the rest from reference TRBV5-6 and TRBJ2-6, the complete variable domain is DAGVTQSPTHLIKTRGQQVTLRCSPKSGHDTVSWYQQALGQGPQFIFQYYEEEERQRGNFPDRFSGHQFPNYSSELNVNALLLGDSALYLCASSVTGGANVLTFGAGSRLTVL.

J is TRBJ2-7 and V is TRBV28; D is ambiguous. The CDR3 is made up of 17 amino acids. V dropped 6 bases and J dropped 1 base, with 22 bases sitting between them. The germline V gene encodes CDR1 MDHEN and CDR2 SYDVKM. This CDR3 reads CASSPTPSQPRSYEQYF. In nucleotides, the CDR3 is TGTGCCAGCAGCCCCACTCCGAGTCAGCCGAGGTCCTACGAGCAGTACTTC.

The genes are TRBV10-3 and TRBJ2-5, with 7 bases fitting TRBD1. The CDR3 totals 14 residues. Germline V CDR1 and CDR2: ENHRY, SYGVKD. After removal of 3 bases from V and 1 base from J, the junction contained 2 bases not matched to a gene. The CDR3 loop is CAISEGTVQETQYF. In DNA, the CDR3 is TGTGCCATCAGTGAAGGGACAGTCCAAGAGACCCAGTACTTC.

The rearrangement links TRBV4-1 to TRBJ2-1; tentatively, D is TRBD1 or TRBD2 (5 bases each). In germline, CDR1 is MGHRA, CDR2 YSYEKL. Trimming removed 5 bases from V and 9 bases from J, with 17 bases in between. The CDR3 is 14 amino acids. DNA for the CDR3: TGCGCCAGCAGCTTCGACCTCGGGGACGGTGAGCAGTTCTTC. It yields the protein CASSFDLGDGEQFF.